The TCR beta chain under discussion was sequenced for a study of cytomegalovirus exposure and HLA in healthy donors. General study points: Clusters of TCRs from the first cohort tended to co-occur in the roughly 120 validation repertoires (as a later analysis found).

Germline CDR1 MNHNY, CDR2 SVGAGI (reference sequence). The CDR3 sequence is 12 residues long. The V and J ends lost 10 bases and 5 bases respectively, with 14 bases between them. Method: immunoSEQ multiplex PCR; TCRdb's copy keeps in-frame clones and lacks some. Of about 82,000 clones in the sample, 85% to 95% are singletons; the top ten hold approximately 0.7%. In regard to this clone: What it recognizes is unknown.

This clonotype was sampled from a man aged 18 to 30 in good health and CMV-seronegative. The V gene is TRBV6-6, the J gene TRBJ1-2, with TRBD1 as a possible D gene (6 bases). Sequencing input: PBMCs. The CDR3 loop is CATEQGRYGYTF. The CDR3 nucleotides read TGTGCCACTGAACAGGGCCGTTATGGCTACACCTTC.